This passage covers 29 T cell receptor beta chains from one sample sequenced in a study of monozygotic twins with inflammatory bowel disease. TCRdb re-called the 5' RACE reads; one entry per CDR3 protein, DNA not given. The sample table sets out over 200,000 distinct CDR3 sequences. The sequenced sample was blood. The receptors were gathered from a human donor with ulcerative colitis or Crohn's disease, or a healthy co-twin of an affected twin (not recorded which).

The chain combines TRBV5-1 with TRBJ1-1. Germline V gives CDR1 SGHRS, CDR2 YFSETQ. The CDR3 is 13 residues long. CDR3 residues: CASSLGGTAEAFF.

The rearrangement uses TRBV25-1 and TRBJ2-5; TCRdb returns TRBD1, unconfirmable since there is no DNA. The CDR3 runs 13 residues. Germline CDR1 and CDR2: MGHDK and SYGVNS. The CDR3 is CASTYRGGETQYF.

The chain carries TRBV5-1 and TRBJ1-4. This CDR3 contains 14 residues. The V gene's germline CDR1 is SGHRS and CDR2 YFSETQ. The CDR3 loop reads CASSLDNANEKLFF.

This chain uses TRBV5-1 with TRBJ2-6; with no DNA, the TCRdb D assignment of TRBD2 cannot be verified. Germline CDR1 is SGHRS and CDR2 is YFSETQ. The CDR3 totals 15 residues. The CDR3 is CASSPRETGANVLTF.

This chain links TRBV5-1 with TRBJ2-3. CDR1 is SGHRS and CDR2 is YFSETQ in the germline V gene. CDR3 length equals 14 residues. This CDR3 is CASSLASSTDTQYF.

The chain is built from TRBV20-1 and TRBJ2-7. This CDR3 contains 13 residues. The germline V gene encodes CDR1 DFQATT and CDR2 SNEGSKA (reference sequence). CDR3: CSAREPYHYEQYF.

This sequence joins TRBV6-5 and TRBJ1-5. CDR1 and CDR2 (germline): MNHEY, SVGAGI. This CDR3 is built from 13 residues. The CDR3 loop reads CASTGRLNQPQHF.

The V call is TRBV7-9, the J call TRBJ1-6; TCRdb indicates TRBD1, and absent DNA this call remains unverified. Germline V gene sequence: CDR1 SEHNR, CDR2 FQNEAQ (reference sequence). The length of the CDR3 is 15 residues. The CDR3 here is CASRSQGIFNSPLHF. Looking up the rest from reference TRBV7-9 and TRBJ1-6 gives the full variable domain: DTGVSQNPRHKITKRGQNVTFRCDPISEHNRLYWYRQTLGQGPEFLTYFQNEAQLEKSRLLSDRFSAERPKGSFSTLEIQRTEQGDSAMYLCASRSQGIFNSPLHFGNGTRLTVT.

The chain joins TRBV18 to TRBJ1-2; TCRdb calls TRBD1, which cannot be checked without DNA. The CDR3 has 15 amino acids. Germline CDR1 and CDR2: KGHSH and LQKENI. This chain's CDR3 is CASSPPDRVAYGYTF.

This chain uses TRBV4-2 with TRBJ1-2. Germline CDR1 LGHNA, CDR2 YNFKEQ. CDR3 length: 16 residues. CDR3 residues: CASSQDRNSPLYGYTF.

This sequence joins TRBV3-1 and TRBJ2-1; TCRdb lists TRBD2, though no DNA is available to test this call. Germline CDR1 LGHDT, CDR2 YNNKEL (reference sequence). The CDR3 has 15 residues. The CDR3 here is CASSQGAGGGNEQFF.

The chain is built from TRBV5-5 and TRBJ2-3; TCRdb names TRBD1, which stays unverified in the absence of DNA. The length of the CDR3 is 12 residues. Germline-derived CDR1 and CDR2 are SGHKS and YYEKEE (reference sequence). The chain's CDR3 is CASSWSLDTQYF.

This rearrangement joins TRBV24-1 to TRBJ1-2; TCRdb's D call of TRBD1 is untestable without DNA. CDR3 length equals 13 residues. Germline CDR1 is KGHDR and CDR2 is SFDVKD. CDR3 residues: CATNDRDRDGYTF.

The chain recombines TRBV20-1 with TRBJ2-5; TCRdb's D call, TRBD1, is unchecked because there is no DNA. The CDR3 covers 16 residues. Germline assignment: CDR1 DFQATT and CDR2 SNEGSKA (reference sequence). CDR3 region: CSARGAYGTAQETQYF.

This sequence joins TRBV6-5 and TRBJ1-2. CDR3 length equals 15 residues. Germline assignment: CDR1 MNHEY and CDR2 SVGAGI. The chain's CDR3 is CASSSFERFNYGYTF.

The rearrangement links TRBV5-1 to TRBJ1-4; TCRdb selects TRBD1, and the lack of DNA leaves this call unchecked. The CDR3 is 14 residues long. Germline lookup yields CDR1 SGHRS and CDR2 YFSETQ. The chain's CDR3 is CASSLGDPNEKLFF.

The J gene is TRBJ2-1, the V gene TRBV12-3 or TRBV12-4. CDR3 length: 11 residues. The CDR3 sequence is CASRLSAEQFF.

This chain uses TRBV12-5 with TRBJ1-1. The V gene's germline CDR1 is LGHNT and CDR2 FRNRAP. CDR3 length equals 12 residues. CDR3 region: CASGLVHTEAFF. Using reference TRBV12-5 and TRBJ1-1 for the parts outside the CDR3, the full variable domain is DARVTQTPRHKVTEMGQEVTMRCQPILGHNTVFWYRQTMMQGLELLAYFRNRAPLDDSGMPKDRFSAEMPDATLATLKIQPSEPRDSAVYFCASGLVHTEAFFGQGTRLTVV.

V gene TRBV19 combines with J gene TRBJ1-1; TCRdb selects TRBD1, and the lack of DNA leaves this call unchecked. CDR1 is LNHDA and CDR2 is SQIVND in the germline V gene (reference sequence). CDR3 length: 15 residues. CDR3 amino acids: CASSTTGTGYTEAFF.

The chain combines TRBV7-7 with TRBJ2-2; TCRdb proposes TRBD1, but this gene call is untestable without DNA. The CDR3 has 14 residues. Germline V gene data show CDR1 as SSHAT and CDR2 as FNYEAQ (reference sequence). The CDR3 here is CASSEGTPPGELFF.

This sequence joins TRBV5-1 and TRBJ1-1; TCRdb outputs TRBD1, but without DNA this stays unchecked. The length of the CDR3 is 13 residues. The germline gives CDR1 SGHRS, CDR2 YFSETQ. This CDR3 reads CASSLERGFEAFF. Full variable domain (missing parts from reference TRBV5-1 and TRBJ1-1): KAGVTQTPRYLIKTRGQQVTLSCSPISGHRSVSWYQQTPGQGLQFLFEYFSETQRNKGNFPGRFSGRQFSNSRSEMNVSTLELGDSALYLCASSLERGFEAFFGQGTRLTVV.

The CDR3 loop is CASIKNVGDLLSYNEQFF. J is TRBJ2-1 and V is TRBV16. In germline, CDR1 is KGHSY, CDR2 FQNENV. The CDR3 contains 18 residues.

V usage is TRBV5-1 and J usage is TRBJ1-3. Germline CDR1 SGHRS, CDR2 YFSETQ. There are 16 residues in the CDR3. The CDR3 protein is CASAQNEVYSGNTIYF.

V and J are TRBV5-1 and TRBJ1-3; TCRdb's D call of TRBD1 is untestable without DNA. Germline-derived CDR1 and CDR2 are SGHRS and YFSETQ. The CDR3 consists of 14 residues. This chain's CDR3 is CASSTGTGGNTIYF.

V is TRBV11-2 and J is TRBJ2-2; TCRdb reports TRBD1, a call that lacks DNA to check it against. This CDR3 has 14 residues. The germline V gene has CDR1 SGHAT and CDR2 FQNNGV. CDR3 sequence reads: CASSPPRGTGELFF.

CDR3 loop: CASSEVGPKGELFF. J is TRBJ2-2 and V is TRBV6-1; TCRdb selects TRBD1, and the lack of DNA leaves this call unchecked. CDR1 and CDR2 from the germline V gene are MNHNS and SASEGT. There are 14 residues in the CDR3.

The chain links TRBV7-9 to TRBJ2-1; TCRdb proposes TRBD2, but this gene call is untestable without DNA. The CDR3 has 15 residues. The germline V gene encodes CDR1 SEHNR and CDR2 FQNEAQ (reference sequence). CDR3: CASSPSGLLGDEQFF.

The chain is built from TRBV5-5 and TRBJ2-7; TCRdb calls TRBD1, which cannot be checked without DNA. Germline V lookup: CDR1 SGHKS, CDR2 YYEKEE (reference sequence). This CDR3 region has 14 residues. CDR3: CASSSTGAAYEQYF.

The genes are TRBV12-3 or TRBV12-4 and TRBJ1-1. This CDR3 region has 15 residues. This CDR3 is CASRTLTGSSAEAFF.